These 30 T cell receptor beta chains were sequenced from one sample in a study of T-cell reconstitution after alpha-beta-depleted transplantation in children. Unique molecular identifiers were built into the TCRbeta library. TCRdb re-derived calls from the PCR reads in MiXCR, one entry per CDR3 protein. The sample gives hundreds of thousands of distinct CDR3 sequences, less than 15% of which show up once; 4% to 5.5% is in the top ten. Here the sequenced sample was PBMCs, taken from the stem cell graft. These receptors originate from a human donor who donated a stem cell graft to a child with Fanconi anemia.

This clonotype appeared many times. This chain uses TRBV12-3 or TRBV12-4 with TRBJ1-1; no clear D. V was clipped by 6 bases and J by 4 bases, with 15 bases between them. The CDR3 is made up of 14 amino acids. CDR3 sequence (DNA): TGTGCCAGCAGAATGGACGGGTTGGGCACTGAAGCTTTCTTT. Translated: CASRMDGLGTEAFF.

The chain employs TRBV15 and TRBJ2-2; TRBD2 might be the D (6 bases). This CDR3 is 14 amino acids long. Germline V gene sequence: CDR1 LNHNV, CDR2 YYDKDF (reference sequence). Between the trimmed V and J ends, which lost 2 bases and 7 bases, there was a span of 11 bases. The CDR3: CATSRPSSDGELFF. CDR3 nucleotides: TGTGCCACCAGCAGACCCTCTAGCGACGGGGAGCTGTTTTTT.

The CDR3 reads CSAGNSITDTQYF. In nucleotides, the CDR3 is TGCAGTGCCGGGAACTCGATAACAGATACGCAGTATTTT. The gene calls are TRBV20-1 and TRBJ2-3; a weak D match, TRBD2 (5 bases). This CDR3 has 13 amino acids. The ends were cut back, 6 bases at V and 3 bases at J, with 13 bases in the middle. Germline V CDR1 and CDR2: DFQATT, SNEGSKA (reference sequence).

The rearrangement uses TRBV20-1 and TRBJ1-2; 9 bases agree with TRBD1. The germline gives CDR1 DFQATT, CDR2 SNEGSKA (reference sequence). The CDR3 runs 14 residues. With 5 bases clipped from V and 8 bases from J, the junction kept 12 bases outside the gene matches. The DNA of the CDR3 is TGCAGTGCTCAACCGAGACAGGGGGAGGAAGGCTACACCTTC. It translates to CSAQPRQGEEGYTF.

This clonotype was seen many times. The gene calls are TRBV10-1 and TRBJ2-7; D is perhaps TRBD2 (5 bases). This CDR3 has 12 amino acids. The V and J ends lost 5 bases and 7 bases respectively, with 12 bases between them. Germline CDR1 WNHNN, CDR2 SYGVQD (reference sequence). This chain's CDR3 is CASSQYGGEQYF. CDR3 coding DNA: TGCGCCAGCAGTCAGTACGGAGGAGAGCAGTACTTC.

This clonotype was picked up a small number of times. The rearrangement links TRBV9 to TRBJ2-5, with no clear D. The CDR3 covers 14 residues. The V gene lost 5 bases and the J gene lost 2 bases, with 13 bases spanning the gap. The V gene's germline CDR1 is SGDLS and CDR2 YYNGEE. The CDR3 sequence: CASSVPGAQETQYF. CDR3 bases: TGTGCCAGCAGTGTTCCAGGAGCTCAAGAGACCCAGTACTTC.

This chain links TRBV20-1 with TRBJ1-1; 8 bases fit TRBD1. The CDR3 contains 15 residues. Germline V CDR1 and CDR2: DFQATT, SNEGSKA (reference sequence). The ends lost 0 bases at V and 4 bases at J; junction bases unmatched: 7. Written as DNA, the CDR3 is TGCAGTGCTAGAGACGACAGGGGACGACTCACTGAAGCTTTCTTT. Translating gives CSARDDRGRLTEAFF.

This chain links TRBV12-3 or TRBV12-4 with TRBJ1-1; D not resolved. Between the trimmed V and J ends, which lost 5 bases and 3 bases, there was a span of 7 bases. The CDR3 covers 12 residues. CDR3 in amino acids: CASSPWDTEAFF. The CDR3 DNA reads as TGTGCCAGCAGTCCATGGGACACTGAAGCTTTCTTT.

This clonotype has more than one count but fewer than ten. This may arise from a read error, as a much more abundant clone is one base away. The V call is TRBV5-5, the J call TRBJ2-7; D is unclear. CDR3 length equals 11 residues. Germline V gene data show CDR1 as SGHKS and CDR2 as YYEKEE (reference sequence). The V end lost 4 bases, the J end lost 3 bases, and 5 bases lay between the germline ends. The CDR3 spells CASSPYYEQYF. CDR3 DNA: TGTGCCAGCAGCCCCTACTACGAGCAGTACTTC.

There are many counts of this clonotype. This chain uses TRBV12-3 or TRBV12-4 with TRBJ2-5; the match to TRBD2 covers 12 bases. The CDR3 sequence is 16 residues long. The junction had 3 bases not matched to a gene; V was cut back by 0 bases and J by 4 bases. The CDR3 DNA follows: TGTGCCAGCAGTTTAGCCCTAGCGGGGGGGCGAGAGACCCAGTACTTC. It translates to CASSLALAGGRETQYF.

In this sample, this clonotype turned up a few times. This CDR3 reads CASSFPTGGKSGELFF. Here the CDR3 DNA reads TGTGCCAGCAGTTTTCCCACAGGGGGAAAGTCCGGGGAGCTGTTTTTT. The chain joins TRBV11-2 to TRBJ2-2, with 8 bases identical to TRBD1. The germline CDR1 and CDR2 sequences are SGHAT and FQNNGV. The CDR3 spans 16 residues. The J segment lost 6 bases and the V segment lost 6 bases, leaving 12 bases of the junction unmatched.

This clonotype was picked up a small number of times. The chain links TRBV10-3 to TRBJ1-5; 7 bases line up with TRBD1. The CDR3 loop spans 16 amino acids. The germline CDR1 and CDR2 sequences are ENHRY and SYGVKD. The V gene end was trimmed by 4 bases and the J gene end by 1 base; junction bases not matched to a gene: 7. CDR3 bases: TGTGCCATCAGTGCATTGGGCAGGGGGAGCAATCAGCCCCAGCATTTT. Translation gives CAISALGRGSNQPQHF.

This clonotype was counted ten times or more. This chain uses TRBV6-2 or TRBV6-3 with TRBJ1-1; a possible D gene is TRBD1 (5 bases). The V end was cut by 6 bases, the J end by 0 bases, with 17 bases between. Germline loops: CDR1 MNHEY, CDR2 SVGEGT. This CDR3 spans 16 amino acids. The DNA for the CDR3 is TGTGCCAGCAGCTACACCATCGGGGGAATGAACACTGAAGCTTTCTTT. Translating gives CASSYTIGGMNTEAFF.

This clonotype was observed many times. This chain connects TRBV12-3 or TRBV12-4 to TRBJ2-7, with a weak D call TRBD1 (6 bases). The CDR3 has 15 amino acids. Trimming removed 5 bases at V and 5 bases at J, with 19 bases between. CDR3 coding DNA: TGTGCCAGCAGTAGTATAGGGACATTGGCCAACGAGCAGTACTTC. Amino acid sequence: CASSSIGTLANEQYF.

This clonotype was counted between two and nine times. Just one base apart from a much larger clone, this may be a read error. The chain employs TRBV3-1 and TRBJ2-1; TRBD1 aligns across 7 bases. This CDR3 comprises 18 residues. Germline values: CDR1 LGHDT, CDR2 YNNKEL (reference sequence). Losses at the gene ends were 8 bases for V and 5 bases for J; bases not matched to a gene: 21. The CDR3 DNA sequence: TGTGCCAGCTCCGCTACGCTGGGACAGAGCCCACATCACAATGAGCAGTTCTTC. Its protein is CASSATLGQSPHHNEQFF.

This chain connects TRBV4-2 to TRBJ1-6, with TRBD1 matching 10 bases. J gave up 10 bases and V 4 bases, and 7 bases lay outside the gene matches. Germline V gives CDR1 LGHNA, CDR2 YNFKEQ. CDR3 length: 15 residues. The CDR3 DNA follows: TGTGCCAGCAGCCTCGGGGGACAGGGGAAATCACCCCTCCACTTT. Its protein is CASSLGGQGKSPLHF.

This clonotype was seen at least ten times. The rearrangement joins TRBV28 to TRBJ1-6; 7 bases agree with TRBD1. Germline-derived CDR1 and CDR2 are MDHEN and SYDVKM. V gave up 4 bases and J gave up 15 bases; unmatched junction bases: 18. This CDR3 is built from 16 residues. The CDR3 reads CASSSRRLDRAKLLHF. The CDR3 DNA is TGTGCCAGCAGTTCCCGCCGCCTCGACAGGGCGAAACTCCTCCACTTT.

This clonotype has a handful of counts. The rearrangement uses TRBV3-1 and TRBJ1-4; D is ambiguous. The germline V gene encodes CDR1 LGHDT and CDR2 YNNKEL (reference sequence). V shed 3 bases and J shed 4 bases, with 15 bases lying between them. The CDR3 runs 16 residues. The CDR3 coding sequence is TGTGCCAGCAGCCAGGATCCCAGGACGGTTAATGAAAAACTGTTTTTT. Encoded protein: CASSQDPRTVNEKLFF.

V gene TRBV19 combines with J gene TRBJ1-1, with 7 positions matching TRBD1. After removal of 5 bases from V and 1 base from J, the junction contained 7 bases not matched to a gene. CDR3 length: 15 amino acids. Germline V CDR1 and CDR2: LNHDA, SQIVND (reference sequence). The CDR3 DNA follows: TGTGCCAGTAGTTTCGGGACAGAGCAGAACACTGAAGCTTTCTTT. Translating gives CASSFGTEQNTEAFF.

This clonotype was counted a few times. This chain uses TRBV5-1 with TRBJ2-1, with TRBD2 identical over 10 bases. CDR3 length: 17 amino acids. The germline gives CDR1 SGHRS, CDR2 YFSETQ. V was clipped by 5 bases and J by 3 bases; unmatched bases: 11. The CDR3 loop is CASSPTSGVFHYNEQFF. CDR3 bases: TGCGCCAGCAGTCCTACTAGCGGGGTTTTCCACTACAATGAGCAGTTCTTC.

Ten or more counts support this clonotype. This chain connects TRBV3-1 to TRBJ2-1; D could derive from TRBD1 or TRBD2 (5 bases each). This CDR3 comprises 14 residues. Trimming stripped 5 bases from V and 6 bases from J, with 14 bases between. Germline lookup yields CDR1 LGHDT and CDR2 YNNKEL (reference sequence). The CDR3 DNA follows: TGTGCCAGCAGCAAAGCGACAGAGGGCAATGAGCAGTTCTTC. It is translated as CASSKATEGNEQFF.

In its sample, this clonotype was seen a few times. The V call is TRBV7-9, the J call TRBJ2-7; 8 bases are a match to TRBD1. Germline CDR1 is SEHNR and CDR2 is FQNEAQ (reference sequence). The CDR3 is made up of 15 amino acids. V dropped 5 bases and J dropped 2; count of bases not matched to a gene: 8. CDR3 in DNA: TGTGCCAGCAGCCCCGGGTTGGACAGGGCCTACGAGCAGTACGTC. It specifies CASSPGLDRAYEQYV.

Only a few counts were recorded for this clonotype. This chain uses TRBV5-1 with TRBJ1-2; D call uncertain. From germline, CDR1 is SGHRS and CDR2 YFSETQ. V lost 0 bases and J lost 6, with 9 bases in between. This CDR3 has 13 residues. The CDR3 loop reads CASSLVTGDGYTF. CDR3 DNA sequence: TGCGCCAGCAGCTTGGTAACTGGGGATGGCTACACCTTC.

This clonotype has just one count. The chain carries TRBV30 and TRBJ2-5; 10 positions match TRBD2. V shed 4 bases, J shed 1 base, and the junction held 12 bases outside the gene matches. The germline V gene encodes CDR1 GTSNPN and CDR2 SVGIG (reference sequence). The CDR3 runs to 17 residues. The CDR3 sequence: CAWTETGLAPTQETQYF. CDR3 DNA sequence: TGTGCCTGGACTGAAACGGGACTAGCGCCGACCCAAGAGACCCAGTACTTC.

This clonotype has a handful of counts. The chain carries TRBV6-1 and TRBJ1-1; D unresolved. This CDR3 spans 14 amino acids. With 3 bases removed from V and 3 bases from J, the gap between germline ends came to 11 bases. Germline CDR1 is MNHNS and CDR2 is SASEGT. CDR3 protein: CASSDTAGDTEAFF. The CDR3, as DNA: TGTGCCAGCAGTGATACGGCCGGGGACACTGAAGCTTTCTTT.

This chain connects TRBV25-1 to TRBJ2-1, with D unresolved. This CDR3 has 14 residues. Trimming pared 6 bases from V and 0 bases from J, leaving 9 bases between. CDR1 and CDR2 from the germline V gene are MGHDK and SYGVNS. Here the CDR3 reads CASRSSSSYNEQFF. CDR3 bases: TGTGCCAGCAGAAGCTCGAGCTCCTACAATGAGCAGTTCTTC. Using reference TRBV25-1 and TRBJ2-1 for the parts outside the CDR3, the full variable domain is EADIYQTPRYLVIGTGKKITLECSQTMGHDKMYWYQQDPGMELHLIHYSYGVNSTEKGDLSSESTVSRIRTEHFPLTLESARPSHTSQYLCASRSSSSYNEQFFGPGTRLTVL.

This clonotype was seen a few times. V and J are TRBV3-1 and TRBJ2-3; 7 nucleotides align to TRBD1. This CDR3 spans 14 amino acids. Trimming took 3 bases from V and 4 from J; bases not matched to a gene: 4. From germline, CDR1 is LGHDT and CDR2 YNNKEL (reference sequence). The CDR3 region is CASSHGQVADTQYF. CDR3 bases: TGTGCCAGCAGCCACGGACAGGTTGCAGATACGCAGTATTTT.

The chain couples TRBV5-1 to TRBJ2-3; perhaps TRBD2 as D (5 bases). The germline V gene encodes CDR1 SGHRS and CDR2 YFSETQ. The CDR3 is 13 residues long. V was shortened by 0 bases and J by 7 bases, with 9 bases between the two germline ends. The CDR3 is CASSLDPGNTQYF. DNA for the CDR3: TGCGCCAGCAGCTTGGACCCGGGGAATACGCAGTATTTT.

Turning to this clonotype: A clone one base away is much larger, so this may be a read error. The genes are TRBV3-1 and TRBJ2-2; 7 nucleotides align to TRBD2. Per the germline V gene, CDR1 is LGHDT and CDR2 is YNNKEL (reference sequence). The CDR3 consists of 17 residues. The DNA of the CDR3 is TGTGCCATCAGCCAGACTAAGACTAGCACCATCGCCGGGGAGCTGTTTTTT. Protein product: CAISQTKTSTIAGELFF.

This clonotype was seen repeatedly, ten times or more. The CDR3 region is CASGAGTSVKDTQYF. The CDR3 DNA follows: TGTGCTAGTGGAGCCGGGACTAGCGTGAAAGATACGCAGTATTTT. J is TRBJ2-3 and V is TRBV12-5; 10 bases fit TRBD2. With V trimmed by 6 bases and J by 5 bases, 8 bases remained unmatched. The length of the CDR3 is 15 residues. CDR1 LGHNT and CDR2 FRNRAP come from the germline V gene.